The rows below give T cell receptor beta chains drawn from one sample of a study of blood T cell repertoires in COVID-19. Profiling relied on immunoSEQ multiplex PCR, and the TCRdb table lists in-frame clones only, not all of them. The sample has approximately 270,000 clones, more than 70% seen once. Sequencing was carried out using peripheral blood. Source of these receptors: a woman aged 25 to 45 with COVID-19, enrolled during active disease. The CDR3 runs from the conserved cysteine through the conserved F or W. D genes are given only for firm matches. Size is omitted from some rows. Given values are once, few, many or a class for expanded clones.

V,J,D,size,DNA,CDR3
TRBV7-2,TRBJ2-5,.,.,TGTGCCAGCAGAAGACTAGAGGAGACCCAGTACTTC,CASRRLEETQYF
TRBV19,TRBJ1-1,.,.,TGTGCCAGTAGTATCCAGACAGGGAACACTGAAGCTTTCTTT,CASSIQTGNTEAFF
TRBV12-5,TRBJ1-1,.,.,TGTGCTAGTGGTCCCGACGGGACATCGAACACTGAAGCTTTCTTT,CASGPDGTSNTEAFF
TRBV6-2/TRBV6-3,TRBJ2-1,TRBD2,.,TGTGCCAGCAGTTATTCTAGCGGCTCGATACCTTACTCCTACAATGAGCAGTTCTTC,CASSYSSGSIPYSYNEQFF
TRBV7-9,TRBJ1-2,TRBD1,.,TGTGCCAGCAGCCCCGGGACAGGGGTTGGCTACACCTTC,CASSPGTGVGYTF
TRBV6-2/TRBV6-3,TRBJ2-1,TRBD2,.,TGTGCCAGCAGTTCTCAGCGGGGGCCCTCCGGCAATGAGCAGTTCTTC,CASSSQRGPSGNEQFF
TRBV19,TRBJ1-4,.,.,TGTGCCAGTAGTGGGGACAAAGAAAAACTGTTTTTT,CASSGDKEKLFF
TRBV12-3/TRBV12-4,TRBJ2-1,.,few,TGTGCCAGCAGTTTAGGAATGGCGGGACAGTTCTTC,CASSLGMAGQFF
TRBV4-3,TRBJ2-1,TRBD2,.,TGCGCCAGCAGCCAAGTTAGCGGGAGTTGGGATGAGCAGTTCTTC,CASSQVSGSWDEQFF
TRBV4-3,TRBJ1-1,.,.,TGCGCCAGCAGCCAAGACACATTTAAAGGGAGTATGAACACTGAAGCTTTCTTT,CASSQDTFKGSMNTEAFF
TRBV2,TRBJ1-5,.,.,TGTGCCAGCAGTGCAAGTCACCGGGGTCAGCCCCAGCATTTT,CASSASHRGQPQHF
TRBV28,TRBJ2-5,TRBD2,once,TGTGCCAGCAGTTTACGGACTAGCGGGTACCAAGAGACCCAGTACTTC,CASSLRTSGYQETQYF
TRBV10-3,TRBJ1-5,.,.,TGTGCCATCAGTGAGTCGGGCCGGGGGAGGCCCCAGCATTTT,CAISESGRGRPQHF
TRBV5-1,TRBJ2-1,TRBD2,.,TGCGCCAGCAGCTACGGGACTAGCGATTCCCTCCGGAATGAGCAGTTCTTC,CASSYGTSDSLRNEQFF
TRBV4-1,TRBJ2-7,.,.,TGCGCCAGCAGCCTCGCGGAGGGCTACGAGCAGTACTTC,CASSLAEGYEQYF
TRBV29-1,TRBJ2-7,.,.,TGCAGCGTTGGTGGGTACAGGCCGCTTTACTCCTACGAGCAGTACTTC,CSVGGYRPLYSYEQYF
TRBV11-2,TRBJ1-6,.,.,TGTGCCAGCAGCTTAACCGGGACAAGCATTTCACCCCTCCACTTT,CASSLTGTSISPLHF